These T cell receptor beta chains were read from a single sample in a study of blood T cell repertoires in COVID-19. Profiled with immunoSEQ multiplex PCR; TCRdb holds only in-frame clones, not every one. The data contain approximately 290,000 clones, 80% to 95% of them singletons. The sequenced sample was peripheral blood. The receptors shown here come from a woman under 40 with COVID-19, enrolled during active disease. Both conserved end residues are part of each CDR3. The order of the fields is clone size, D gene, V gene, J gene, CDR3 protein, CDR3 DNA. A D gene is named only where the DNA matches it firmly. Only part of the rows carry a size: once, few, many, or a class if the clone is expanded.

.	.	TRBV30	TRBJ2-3	CAWSVGGGDTQYF	TGTGCCTGGAGTGTGGGAGGGGGGGATACGCAGTATTTT
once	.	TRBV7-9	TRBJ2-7	CASSGTSAEQYF	TGTGCCAGCAGCGGGACATCAGCCGAGCAGTACTTC
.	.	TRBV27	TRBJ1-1	CASSPGFANTEAFF	TGTGCCAGCAGCCCAGGGTTCGCGAACACTGAAGCTTTCTTT
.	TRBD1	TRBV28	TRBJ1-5	CASSLDRDDQPQHF	TGTGCCAGCAGTTTAGACAGGGACGATCAGCCCCAGCATTTT
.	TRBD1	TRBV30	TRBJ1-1	CAWSGLPGQGMDTEAFF	TGTGCCTGGAGCGGACTTCCGGGACAGGGCATGGACACTGAAGCTTTCTTT
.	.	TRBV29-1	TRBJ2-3	CKTNDTQYF	TGCAAAACTAACGATACGCAGTATTTT
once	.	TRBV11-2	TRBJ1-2	CASSLGGLIALNYGYTF	TGTGCCAGCAGCTTAGGGGGGCTGATAGCCCTTAACTATGGCTACACCTTC
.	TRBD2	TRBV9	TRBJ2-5	CASSVGAGVSSETQYF	TGTGCCAGCAGCGTAGGAGCGGGAGTATCTTCAGAGACCCAGTACTTC
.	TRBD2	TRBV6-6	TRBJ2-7	CASQTSGLAYEQYF	TGTGCCAGTCAGACTAGCGGGTTAGCCTACGAGCAGTACTTC
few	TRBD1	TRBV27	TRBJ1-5	CASSPGTDSNQPQHF	TGTGCCAGCAGCCCCGGGACAGATAGCAATCAGCCCCAGCATTTT
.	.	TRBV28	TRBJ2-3	CASSLRTGGLGLAGDTQYF	TGTGCCAGCAGTTTGAGGACAGGGGGCCTCGGACTAGCGGGAGATACGCAGTATTTT